The TCR beta chain under discussion was sequenced for a study of regulatory T cells in long-lasting Graves disease. The study's findings and limits: Gene preferences differed: TRBV28, TRBJ1-2, TRBJ2-5 in persistent cases.

Time point denoted: newly diagnosed GD, antithyroid drugs for less than 3 months. From RNA extracted from PBMCs, the TCR library was made. Diagnoses of Graves' disease were made by American Thyroid Association guidelines. Enrollment of patients was through an endocrinology department in Xi'an, China. Comments on this clonotype: Its target is unknown.

CDR1 SEHNR and CDR2 FQNEAQ come from the germline V gene (reference sequence). Trimming took 5 bases from V and 10 from J, leaving 24 bases between them. CDR3 length: 17 residues. Assembly of TCR beta libraries relied on iRepertoire HTBI primers together with Arm-PCR of CDR3 regions. TCRdb processed the multiplex PCR reads anew with MiXCR; each CDR3 protein has one entry. The sample includes about 540,000 distinct CDR3 sequences, roughly 14% of them seen just once. This sample was also put to use in a study of T cells in Graves' hyperthyroidism and ophthalmopathy. That source notes: TCR CDR3 underwent first-round RT-PCR with the HTBI primer set.

The chain links TRBV7-9 to TRBJ1-6; D uncertain. This sequence originates from a man aged 30 to 45 with Graves disease. The sample in question was peripheral blood mononuclear cells (PBMCs), obtained at new diagnosis, from a patient treated with antithyroid drugs. CDR3 nucleotides: TGTGCCAGCAGCCCTCCCAGACGCGACATCATTAGATCACCCCTCCACTTT. The encoded protein is CASSPPRRDIIRSPLHF.